A single sample gave rise to the 4 T cell receptor beta chains below, sequenced in a study of blood T cell repertoires in COVID-19. The method was immunoSEQ multiplex PCR; TCRdb's version includes in-frame clones alone and lacks a portion of them. The data contain 300,000 to 400,000 clones, 80% to 90% of them singletons. Sequenced material: peripheral blood. Receptor source: a woman in her sixties or seventies with COVID-19, enrolled during active disease.

The gene calls are TRBV2 and TRBJ2-5, with D unclear. CDR1 SNHLY and CDR2 FYNNEI come from the germline V gene. Trimming cost V 2 bases and J 10 bases, with 8 bases left between them. The CDR3 loop spans 11 amino acids. In DNA, the CDR3 is TGTGCCAGCAGTGAATACACGAACCAGTACTTC. This translates into CASSEYTNQYF.

The chain combines TRBV9 with TRBJ2-7; TRBD2 agrees at 12 bases. CDR1 is SGDLS and CDR2 is YYNGEE in the germline V gene. The CDR3 runs to 15 residues. The trim removed 3 bases at V and 1 base at J, leaving 2 bases unmatched. In DNA form, the CDR3 reads TGTGCCAGCAGCGGCGGACTAGCGGGGTCCTACGAGCAGTACTTC. Protein sequence: CASSGGLAGSYEQYF.

The chain employs TRBV7-3 and TRBJ2-1, with TRBD1 matching over 8 bases. V was clipped by 2 bases and J by 6 bases; unmatched bases: 6. CDR1 and CDR2 (germline): SGHTA, FQGTGA. This CDR3 is 15 amino acids long. The CDR3 spells CASSLGDTGGNEQFF. In DNA, the CDR3 is TGTGCCAGCAGCTTAGGCGATACAGGGGGCAATGAGCAGTTCTTC.

The chain's CDR3 is CASSPGRNEETQYF. Written as DNA, the CDR3 is TGTGCCAGCAGCCCAGGCAGGAACGAAGAGACCCAGTACTTC. V usage is TRBV7-3 and J usage is TRBJ2-5, with D unresolved. This CDR3 region has 14 residues. Trimming cost V 5 bases and J 3 bases, with 13 bases left between them. Germline CDR1 is SGHTA and CDR2 is FQGTGA.